A selection of T cell receptor beta chains follows, all from one sample in a study of blood T cells in healthy people across ages. Each CDR3 protein gets one entry after TCRdb re-called the 5' RACE reads with MiXCR. This table holds around 870,000 distinct CDR3 sequences, around 28% found once. The sequencing input was blood. The receptors derive from a woman of 80 years or more in good health. Both conserved end residues are trimmed from each CDR3.

V gene: TRBV10-3
J gene: TRBJ2-1
CDR3 protein: ATGVEANEQF

V gene: TRBV6-2/TRBV6-3
J gene: TRBJ2-5
CDR3 protein: ASSYTGLAEETQY

V gene: TRBV12-3/TRBV12-4
J gene: TRBJ2-1
CDR3 protein: ASRGPGNEQF

V gene: TRBV7-9
J gene: TRBJ1-5
CDR3 protein: ASSLGQGAPNQPQH

V gene: TRBV5-5
J gene: TRBJ2-2
CDR3 protein: ASSFSSVSNTGELF

V gene: TRBV6-2/TRBV6-3
J gene: TRBJ2-2
CDR3 protein: ASRQRDRGHNGELF

V gene: TRBV4-3
J gene: TRBJ1-5
CDR3 protein: ASSQDGTGGAYQPQH

V gene: TRBV7-2
J gene: TRBJ2-7
CDR3 protein: ASSLGSMASYNEQY

V gene: TRBV6-5
J gene: TRBJ1-2
CDR3 protein: ASRRDRGSGYGYT

V gene: TRBV12-3/TRBV12-4
J gene: TRBJ1-2
CDR3 protein: ANSSRPNYGYT

V gene: TRBV4-2
J gene: TRBJ2-2
CDR3 protein: ASSQEKGFVGELF

V gene: TRBV11-3
J gene: TRBJ2-7
CDR3 protein: ASSLGGPENYEQY